This T cell receptor beta chain came from a study of shared clonotypes between healthy human individuals. Clones were sequenced by immunoSEQ multiplex PCR, and TCRdb holds only the in-frame ones, with some missing. Among 900,000 to 1,200,000 clones listed, around 82% were seen once. The V end was cut by 2 bases, the J end by 6 bases, with 16 bases between. The CDR3 consists of 15 residues. The V gene's germline CDR1 is KGHSH and CDR2 LQKENI. This chain links TRBV18 with TRBJ1-1; D might be TRBD1 (5 bases). The receptor's source is a man younger than 30 in good health. Some clones in this sample may be carry-over from other donors' samples. The sequencing input was memory CD4+ T cells from PBMCs. The subset here: CD45RA-negative fraction. CDR3 sequence: CASSPSAGVFSEAFF. The CDR3 region has the DNA TGTGCCAGCTCACCATCCGCGGGGGTGTTCTCTGAAGCTTTCTTT.